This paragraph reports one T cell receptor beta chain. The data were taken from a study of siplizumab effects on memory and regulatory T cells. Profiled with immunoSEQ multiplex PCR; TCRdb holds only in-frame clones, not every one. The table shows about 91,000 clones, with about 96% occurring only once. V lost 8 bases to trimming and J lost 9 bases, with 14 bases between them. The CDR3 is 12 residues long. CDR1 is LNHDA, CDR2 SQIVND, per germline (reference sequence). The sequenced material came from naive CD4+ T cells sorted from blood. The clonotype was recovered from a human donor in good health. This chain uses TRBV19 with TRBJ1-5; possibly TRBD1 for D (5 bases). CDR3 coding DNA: TGTGCCAGTCGGGACCCCGCGAGGCCCCAGCATTTT. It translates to CASRDPARPQHF.